This T cell receptor beta chain was captured by sequencing in a study of control samples from healthy donors and cancer patients. CDR1 and CDR2 from the germline V gene are LNHDA and SQIVND (reference sequence). The CDR3 covers 14 residues. The J segment lost 2 bases and the V segment lost 1 base, leaving 1 base of the junction unmatched. Assay: immunoSEQ multiplex PCR; the TCRdb copy retains only in-frame clones and omits some. In the table there are approximately 110,000 clones, 91% of which are singletons. A word on this clone: This specimen includes other DNA sequences encoding the same CDR3.

The TCR sequence derives from a woman aged 18-29 years in good health. The sequencing sample was made of blood. The genes are TRBV19 and TRBJ1-1; 7 nucleotides line up with TRBD1. The CDR3: CASSIGQGNTEAFF. The DNA of the CDR3 is TGTGCCAGTAGTATAGGACAGGGCAACACTGAAGCTTTCTTT.